This T cell receptor (beta chain) was captured by sequencing in a study of Graves' ophthalmopathy and Graves' hyperthyroidism (dated by TCRdb to 2017 to 2018). About the study as a whole: Peripheral blood samples were taken at the time of initial diagnosis, before any treatment was given. A discovery set of about a hundred patients (approximately 45 ophthalmopathy, just over 55 stable hyperthyroidism) was enrolled to explore V-J signatures distinguishing ophthalmopathy from hyperthyroidism. T-cell repertoires of thyroid tissue and blood were compared in a handful of hyperthyroidism patients. In total, some 130 blood samples were TCR-sequenced: approximately 40 ophthalmopathy, about 75 hyperthyroidism and roughly 17 hyperthyroidism-to-ophthalmopathy patients. After sampling, hyperthyroidism patients received methimazole starting at 30 mg daily, and ophthalmopathy patients received high-dose intravenous methylprednisolone. The study used signatures of the TCR beta repertoire to tell Graves' ophthalmopathy apart from Graves' hyperthyroidism and to predict which patients would progress to ophthalmopathy. For independent validation, a separate cohort was made up of 18 to 20 hyperthyroidism patients plus 17 patients who later progressed from hyperthyroidism to ophthalmopathy. The 75 to 100 discovery patients were randomly split 7:3 into training and test sets.

A patient counted as having stable hyperthyroidism if there was no progression to ophthalmopathy within 18 months of follow-up. Patients with hyperthyroidism were aged 18 to 65 years, had been newly diagnosed, and had a disease duration of less than 2 months. Anyone with other autoimmune diseases, uncontrolled infections, pregnancy or lactation was excluded from the study. Diagnosis relied on clinical symptoms, serum thyroxine, TRAb, thyroid ultrasound and orbital computed tomography. Using Ficoll-Paque density gradient centrifugation, PBMCs were isolated from 10 ml of fresh peripheral blood. Trizol reagent was used to extract the total RNA, and its quality was then checked on an Agilent 2100 Bioanalyzer. Results the study describes overall, beyond this receptor: In validation, the model predicted ophthalmopathy progression with more than 70% sensitivity and 72% to 80% specificity; fewer than 15 predicted patients were CT-confirmed with GO in a median of approximately 6.5 months. In cross-validation, the 13-signature model distinguished ophthalmopathy from stable hyperthyroidism with 85% to 90% sensitivity and nearly 82% specificity, and in the test set the corresponding values were roughly 80% and 76%. Sample size was not statistically predetermined, and group allocation was not concealed from the investigators. Most expanded thyroid clonotypes with a frequency above 0.001 also appeared in blood, which suggests that blood repertoires may reflect the immune response in the thyroid.

Many counts were recorded for this clonotype. No antigen is known for it. Base-call qualities are not available, and no considerably larger clone is one nucleotide away. For repertoire sequencing, TCR beta CDR3 regions were amplified from RNA transcripts. The first round was an RT-PCR using HTBI primers with the Qiagen OneStep RT-PCR kit, and this first round was followed by a second-round multiplex PCR, then size selection and purification. Libraries were sequenced on an Illumina HiSeq2000 using paired-end 100 bp reads. In the authors' own workflow: Reads were processed with SOAPnuke, discarding reads with adapters, uncalled bases, mean Phred below 15, or no exact constant-primer or identifier match. COPE v1.2.5 was used to merge high-quality paired reads. Clonotypes were defined as unique nucleotide sequences and were aligned to IMGT TRB V, D and J references using MiTCR v1.1. Analysis was restricted to V-J combinations with a frequency above 0.0001, which covered 99.2% of repertoires. For each V-J combination, a TCR clonal expansion and chaos score was defined as F50 clonal expansion divided by the chaos observed in the TCRdist matrix. Features were reduced by Welch's t-statistics and random forest to around 14 V-J combinations, which fed a naive Bayes classifier. Thyroid-blood repertoire similarity was quantified with the Morisita-Horn index. The public reads were reprocessed in TCRdb via fastp at Q25 and MiXCR, keeping in-frame beta chains. Here each entry gathers all rows of one CDR3 protein and keeps the most common genes and DNA. The V and J calls here are based on TCRdb, not the publication. This sample gives roughly 400,000 distinct CDR3 sequences in total; 15% of them show up just once. The top ten constitute roughly 7% of the sample.

V trim: 2 bases; J trim: 5 bases; unmatched bases: 4. The CDR3 covers 14 residues, taking in both the cysteine and the phenylalanine. The CDR3 DNA has 42 bases and is translated from base 1. The germline V gene encodes CDR1 LNHDA and CDR2 SQIVND (reference sequence). Sequenced: peripheral blood. The sequence joins TRBV19 to TRBJ2-5; TRBD2 fits 8 bases in the junction. The receptor was derived from a woman aged 18-30 years with stable Graves' hyperthyroidism. Donor details come from another sample of the same person, matched by shared clones. The CDR3 region: CASSIRLARETQYF. In nucleotide form, the sequence is TGTGCCAGTAGTATACGACTAGCGAGGGAGACCCAGTACTTC.